Below are 9 T cell receptor beta chains sequenced from a single sample in a study of T cells in Graves' hyperthyroidism and ophthalmopathy. RNA transcripts gave rise to amplified TCR beta CDR3 regions. First-round RT-PCR of the TCR CDR3 relied on the HTBI primer set. TCRdb recomputed calls from the multiplex PCR reads with MiXCR, one row per CDR3 protein. The table lists nearly 250,000 distinct CDR3 sequences, over 20% of them singletons. Sequencing input: blood. The receptor source for this set is a woman between 40 and 50 years old with Graves' ophthalmopathy.

The V and J genes are TRBV18 and TRBJ1-5, with 8 bases fitting TRBD1. Germline-derived CDR1 and CDR2 are KGHSH and LQKENI. This CDR3 has 16 amino acids. Trimming at V came to 0 bases and at J to 1 base, leaving 2 bases not matched to a gene. Here the CDR3 reads CASSPPTGVSNQPQHF. In DNA form, the CDR3 reads TGTGCCAGCTCACCACCGACAGGGGTAAGCAATCAGCCCCAGCATTTT.

In its sample, this clonotype was seen many times. This chain connects TRBV12-3 or TRBV12-4 to TRBJ2-7; TRBD2 agrees at 8 bases. The junction had 6 bases not matched to a gene; V was cut back by 6 bases and J by 2 bases. The CDR3 sequence is 14 residues long. CDR3 DNA: TGTGCCAGCAGCCGCCGGGAGGGACCCTACGAGCAGTACTTC. Encoded protein: CASSRREGPYEQYF.

The chain uses TRBV12-3 or TRBV12-4 and TRBJ1-1, with TRBD1 matching 8 bases. The length of the CDR3 is 15 residues. J was trimmed by 6 bases and V by 3 bases; bases with no gene match: 9. The CDR3 coding sequence is TGTGCCAGCAGTTTGTTCAGGGGGCTGGGGGCTGAAGCTTTCTTT. It encodes CASSLFRGLGAEAFF.

This clonotype appeared a single time. CDR3 nucleotide sequence: TGTGCCAGCAGTTACTCGTGTTACACTGAAGCTTTCTTT. Protein product: CASSYSCYTEAFF. The chain recombines TRBV6-2 or TRBV6-3 with TRBJ1-1; D is ambiguous. Germline loops: CDR1 MNHEY, CDR2 SVGEGT. This CDR3 has 13 amino acids. V was trimmed by 0 bases and J by 3 bases, leaving 5 bases between them.

The sample holds many counts of this clonotype. This chain connects TRBV24-1 to TRBJ2-7; 7 bases are a match to TRBD1. The CDR3 runs to 13 residues. Germline values: CDR1 KGHDR, CDR2 SFDVKD. V lost 5 bases to trimming and J lost 3 bases; unmatched junction nucleotides: 3. The CDR3 here is CATSGAGGYEQYF. The CDR3 nucleotides read TGTGCCACCAGTGGGGCAGGGGGCTACGAGCAGTACTTC.

The chain combines TRBV6-2 or TRBV6-3 with TRBJ1-1; 7 bases line up with TRBD1. Germline CDR1 and CDR2: MNHEY and SVGEGT. The CDR3 is made up of 14 amino acids. V dropped 7 bases and J dropped 0; count of bases not matched to a gene: 5. DNA of the CDR3: TGTGCCAGCACCCCCGACAGGGTGAACACTGAAGCTTTCTTT. It is translated as CASTPDRVNTEAFF.

The chain recombines TRBV6-5 with TRBJ1-1; D possibly corresponds to TRBD1 (5 bases). Trimming cost V 0 bases and J 5 bases, with 19 bases left between them. The CDR3 sequence is 17 residues long. CDR1 MNHEY and CDR2 SVGAGI come from the germline V gene. CDR3 region: CASSYSTFGQEGTEAFF. The CDR3 DNA follows: TGTGCCAGCAGTTACTCGACTTTTGGGCAGGAGGGGACTGAAGCTTTCTTT.

This clonotype was recorded many times. The chain carries TRBV11-1 and TRBJ2-7, with 7 nucleotides matching TRBD2. Per germline, CDR1 SGHAT and CDR2 FQDESV (reference sequence). The CDR3 runs 16 residues. V was pared by 5 bases and J by 0 bases, with 10 bases of the junction left unmatched. CDR3 nucleotide sequence: TGTGCCAGCAGCGGGGACTTGCGGGAGCCCTCCTACGAGCAGTACTTC. As protein: CASSGDLREPSYEQYF.

This clonotype is a singleton in its sample. A much larger clone sits a single nucleotide away, making a read error possible. The conserved phenylalanine or tryptophan is not found at the CDR3 terminus, so this likely reflects a read error. The V call is TRBV11-2, the J call TRBJ2-5; a possible D gene is TRBD2 (5 bases). This CDR3 is built from 15 residues. V shed 1 base and J shed 5 bases, with 14 bases lying between them. CDR1 and CDR2 (germline): SGHAT, FQNNGV. In nucleotides, the CDR3 is TGTGCCAGCAGCTTAGCCCAACGGACGGGGGAGACCCAGTACCTC. It specifies CASSLAQRTGETQYL.